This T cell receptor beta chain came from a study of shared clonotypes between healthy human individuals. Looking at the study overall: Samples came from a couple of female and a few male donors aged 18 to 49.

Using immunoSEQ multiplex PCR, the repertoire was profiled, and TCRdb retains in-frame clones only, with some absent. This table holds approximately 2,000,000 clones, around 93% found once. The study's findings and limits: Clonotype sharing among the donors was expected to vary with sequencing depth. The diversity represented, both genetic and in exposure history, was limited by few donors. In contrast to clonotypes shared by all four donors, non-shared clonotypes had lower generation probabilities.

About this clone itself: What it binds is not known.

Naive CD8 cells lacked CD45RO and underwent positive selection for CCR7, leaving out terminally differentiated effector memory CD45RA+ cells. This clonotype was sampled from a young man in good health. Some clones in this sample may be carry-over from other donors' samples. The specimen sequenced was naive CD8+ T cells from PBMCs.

The CDR3 sequence is CASSVDRFGTEAFF. The CDR3, as DNA: TGTGCCAGTAGTGTGGACAGGTTCGGAACTGAAGCTTTCTTT. The rearrangement uses TRBV19 and TRBJ1-1, with 7 bases fitting TRBD1. J was trimmed by 5 bases and V by 5 bases; bases with no gene match: 8. CDR1 and CDR2 (germline): LNHDA, SQIVND (reference sequence). This CDR3 has 14 amino acids.